These 23 T cell receptor beta chains were sequenced from one sample in a study of shared clonotypes between healthy human individuals. In the naive CD8 group, cells lacked CD45RO and were positively selected for CCR7, so terminally differentiated effector memory CD45RA+ cells were left out. Sequencing used immunoSEQ multiplex PCR; TCRdb keeps in-frame clones, though not all of them. The sample lists roughly 2,000,000 clones, around 93% seen once, with around 1.7% in the top ten. The material sequenced was naive CD8+ T cells from PBMCs. These receptors all come from a man between 18 and 35 years old in good health. Some clones in this sample may be carry-over from other donors' samples.

J is TRBJ2-3 and V is TRBV7-6; TRBD2 aligns across 11 bases. The CDR3 extends over 16 amino acids. Germline CDR1 and CDR2: SGHVS and FNYEAQ. The J segment lost 2 bases and the V segment lost 5 bases, leaving 6 bases of the junction unmatched. The CDR3 here is CASSTPTSGDTDTQYF. The CDR3 DNA follows: TGTGCCAGCAGCACACCGACTAGCGGGGACACAGATACGCAGTATTTT.

J is TRBJ2-1 and V is TRBV7-7, with D tentatively TRBD2 (5 bases). Germline CDR1 reads SSHAT; CDR2 reads FNYEAQ (reference sequence). V was pared by 5 bases and J by 8 bases, with 19 bases between. The CDR3 loop spans 15 amino acids. CDR3 region: CASSRGLVERHEQFF. In nucleotides, the CDR3 is TGTGCCAGCAGCCGCGGGCTAGTAGAACGTCATGAGCAGTTCTTC.

A few counts support this clone. This rearrangement joins TRBV6-1 to TRBJ1-2; TRBD1 matches 9 bases. Germline CDR1 MNHNS, CDR2 SASEGT. This CDR3 is built from 12 residues. V shed 8 bases, J shed 7 bases, and the junction held 5 bases outside the gene matches. The CDR3 reads CASLGQGRGYTF. As DNA, the CDR3 is TGTGCCAGCTTGGGACAGGGTCGTGGCTACACCTTC.

The chain combines TRBV9 with TRBJ1-2; 8 nucleotides agree with TRBD1. The germline V gene encodes CDR1 SGDLS and CDR2 YYNGEE. The CDR3 consists of 16 residues. The trim removed 4 bases at V and 4 bases at J, leaving 12 bases unmatched. The CDR3 region has the DNA TGTGCCAGCAGCCCAGGGACAGGCCTTGTGGTCTATGGCTACACCTTC. It translates to CASSPGTGLVVYGYTF.

The CDR3 protein is CASSFAESYNEQFF. The DNA of the CDR3 is TGTGCCAGCAGCTTCGCGGAGTCCTACAATGAGCAGTTCTTC. This chain links TRBV5-6 with TRBJ2-1; D gene ambiguous. The V and J ends lost 2 bases and 1 base respectively, with 7 bases between them. The CDR3 loop spans 14 amino acids. The germline CDR1 and CDR2 sequences are SGHDT and YYEEEE.

A few counts support this clone. This rearrangement joins TRBV10-3 to TRBJ1-1, with D perhaps matching TRBD1 (6 bases). Germline lookup yields CDR1 ENHRY and CDR2 SYGVKD. The CDR3 loop spans 13 amino acids. V shed 5 bases and J shed 4 bases, with 11 bases lying between them. The CDR3 protein is CAISTGLATEAFF. CDR3 sequence (DNA): TGTGCCATCAGTACAGGGTTGGCCACTGAAGCTTTCTTT.

About this clone: Given a much more abundant clone one base away, this may be a read error. Other DNA sequences within the sample encode an identical CDR3. This rearrangement joins TRBV13 to TRBJ1-1; tentatively, D is TRBD1 (5 bases). The CDR3 loop spans 13 amino acids. Germline V CDR1 and CDR2: PRHDT, FYEKMQ (reference sequence). Here the CDR3 DNA reads TGTGCCAGCAGCCTAGGACAGAACACTGAAGCTTTCTTT. This translates into CASSLGQNTEAFF.

The chain couples TRBV5-1 to TRBJ1-1; D remains unclear. The CDR3 extends over 14 amino acids. V was cut by 0 bases and J by 0 bases, with 6 bases left in between. CDR1 is SGHRS and CDR2 is YFSETQ in the germline V gene. The CDR3 is CASSLAALNTEAFF. CDR3 nucleotide sequence: TGCGCCAGCAGCTTGGCGGCCCTGAACACTGAAGCTTTCTTT.

V and J are TRBV4-3 and TRBJ2-3; tentatively, D is TRBD2 (6 bases). In germline, CDR1 is LGHNA, CDR2 YSLEER. CDR3 length equals 16 residues. Trimming took off 0 bases at V and 5 bases at J, with 15 bases between the two ends. CDR3 nucleotides: TGCGCCAGCAGCCAAGAGGGGATTAGCGGTGTAGATACGCAGTATTTT. Its translation: CASSQEGISGVDTQYF.

The V and J genes are TRBV7-9 and TRBJ2-1, with a weak D call TRBD1 (6 bases). V lost 5 bases and J lost 5, with 10 bases in between. The CDR3 extends over 13 amino acids. CDR1 is SEHNR, CDR2 FQNEAQ, per germline (reference sequence). CDR3 loop: CASSGGVHNEQFF. As DNA, the CDR3 is TGTGCCAGCAGCGGGGGCGTCCACAATGAGCAGTTCTTC.

The CDR3 sequence is CATSRRLSNTEAFF. CDR3 nucleotide sequence: TGTGCCACCAGCAGACGGCTTAGTAACACTGAAGCTTTCTTT. The V gene is TRBV15, the J gene TRBJ1-1, with unresolved D. This CDR3 has 14 residues. Trimming took 2 bases from V and 2 from J, leaving 9 bases between them. The germline CDR1 and CDR2 sequences are LNHNV and YYDKDF (reference sequence).

The genes are TRBV7-2 and TRBJ1-1; possibly TRBD1 for D (5 bases). Deletions cut 4 bases from V and 1 base from J, with 16 bases between. CDR1 is SGHTA, CDR2 FQGNSA, per germline. This CDR3 comprises 16 residues. Here the CDR3 reads CASSSGHILQNTEAFF. Written as DNA, the CDR3 is TGTGCCAGCAGCTCCGGACACATTCTACAGAACACTGAAGCTTTCTTT. Full variable domain (missing parts from reference TRBV7-2 and TRBJ1-1): GAGVSQSPSNKVTEKGKDVELRCDPISGHTALYWYRQSLGQGLEFLIYFQGNSAPDKSGLPSDRFSAERTGGSVSTLTIQRTQQEDSAVYLCASSSGHILQNTEAFFGQGTRLTVV.

The chain employs TRBV4-3 and TRBJ2-3; 7 bases align to TRBD2. CDR1 and CDR2 from the germline V gene are LGHNA and YSLEER. This CDR3 has 16 amino acids. V dropped 0 bases and J dropped 1; count of bases not matched to a gene: 4. CDR3: CASSQEGGTGTDTQYF. CDR3 DNA sequence: TGCGCCAGCAGCCAAGAGGGAGGGACCGGCACAGATACGCAGTATTTT.

This chain connects TRBV27 to TRBJ2-1; possibly TRBD1 or TRBD2 for D (5 bases each). Trimming took 5 bases from V and 5 from J, leaving 19 bases between them. CDR3 length: 16 amino acids. CDR1 MNHEY and CDR2 SMNVEV come from the germline V gene (reference sequence). The CDR3 DNA reads as TGTGCCAGCAGTCCTATACACCGGGGCCCTAACAATGAGCAGTTCTTC. Amino acids: CASSPIHRGPNNEQFF.

The V and J genes are TRBV27 and TRBJ1-6; D gene uncertain. V was shortened by 8 bases and J by 2 bases, with 13 bases between the two germline ends. CDR3 size: 15 residues. Germline values: CDR1 MNHEY, CDR2 SMNVEV (reference sequence). As DNA, the CDR3 is TGTGCCAGCGGCCGGGTCGGGGCCTATAATTCACCCCTCCACTTT. Encoded protein: CASGRVGAYNSPLHF.

The CDR3 reads CASSVRGAKAGNTIYF. CDR3 nucleotide sequence: TGTGCCAGCAGCGTAAGGGGTGCGAAGGCTGGAAACACCATATATTTT. The V call is TRBV9, the J call TRBJ1-3; the D gene is possibly TRBD1 (5 bases). The germline V gene encodes CDR1 SGDLS and CDR2 YYNGEE. V shed 1 base and J shed 2 bases, with 13 bases lying between them. The CDR3 extends over 16 amino acids.

The gene calls are TRBV7-2 and TRBJ2-3; D gene uncertain. The germline gives CDR1 SGHTA, CDR2 FQGNSA. Trimming left V 4 bases short and J 4 bases short, with 18 bases between. This CDR3 comprises 16 residues. The CDR3 nucleotides are TGTGCCAGCAGCTCATCCTGGGTGGGAATCCCAGATACGCAGTATTTT. It encodes CASSSSWVGIPDTQYF.

The chain recombines TRBV2 with TRBJ1-2; unclear D gene. The CDR3 totals 15 residues. Germline-derived CDR1 and CDR2 are SNHLY and FYNNEI. The V gene lost 4 bases and the J gene lost 1 base, with 13 bases spanning the gap. DNA of the CDR3: TGTGCCAGCAGTGGCGGACCCCTTTTTAACTATGGCTACACCTTC. Encoded protein: CASSGGPLFNYGYTF.

The chain joins TRBV9 to TRBJ2-6, with D possibly matching TRBD2 (5 bases). The CDR3 loop spans 17 amino acids. V was shortened by 3 bases and J by 2 bases, with 15 bases between the two germline ends. CDR1 and CDR2 (germline): SGDLS, YYNGEE. CDR3 sequence (DNA): TGTGCCAGCAGCGGAACCACGGGGTTAGCTGGGGCCAACGTCCTGACTTTC. This sequence encodes CASSGTTGLAGANVLTF.

The V and J genes are TRBV7-3 and TRBJ2-3, with TRBD2 as a possible D gene (5 bases). With 4 bases removed from V and 6 bases from J, the gap between germline ends came to 14 bases. The germline V gene encodes CDR1 SGHTA and CDR2 FQGTGA. This CDR3 spans 14 amino acids. In nucleotides, the CDR3 is TGTGCCAGCAGCTCCCCTCCGGGGAGTGATACGCAGTATTTT. Amino acid sequence: CASSSPPGSDTQYF. Using reference TRBV7-3 and TRBJ2-3 for the parts outside the CDR3, the full variable domain is GAGVSQTPSNKVTEKGKYVELRCDPISGHTALYWYRQSLGQGPEFLIYFQGTGAADDSGLPNDRFFAVRPEGSVSTLKIQRTERGDSAVYLCASSSPPGSDTQYFGPGTRLTVL.

This clone has just a few counts. The chain joins TRBV7-9 to TRBJ2-1; D not certain. Germline CDR1 SEHNR, CDR2 FQNEAQ (reference sequence). The CDR3 totals 13 residues. Trimming removed 7 bases at V and 5 bases at J, with 12 bases between. The CDR3 DNA follows: TGTGCCAGCACCCTTCTACCGGACAATGAGCAGTTCTTC. As protein: CASTLLPDNEQFF.

The chain recombines TRBV6-1 with TRBJ1-2; D perhaps matches TRBD1 (5 bases). This CDR3 is 13 amino acids long. Germline V lookup: CDR1 MNHNS, CDR2 SASEGT. Trimming left V 8 bases short and J 3 bases short, with 13 bases between. CDR3 amino acids: CASRDTGDYGYTF. The CDR3 DNA sequence: TGTGCCAGCCGAGATACAGGAGACTATGGCTACACCTTC.

This sequence joins TRBV11-2 and TRBJ2-3; D not certain. CDR1 SGHAT and CDR2 FQNNGV come from the germline V gene. V was shortened by 1 base and J by 7 bases, with 21 bases between the two germline ends. The CDR3 consists of 17 residues. CDR3 sequence (DNA): TGTGCCAGCAGCTTAGTTTTTGGGCCGGAGTCGGTGAATACGCAGTATTTT. Its translation is CASSLVFGPESVNTQYF.